The 5 T cell receptor beta chains reported below all come from one sample, sequenced in a study of shared clonotypes between healthy human individuals. This table comes from immunoSEQ multiplex PCR, and its TCRdb copy is limited to in-frame clones, with some not included. The data show about 2.3 million clones, with 85% to 95% seen just once and around 0.35% held by the top ten. Material: naive CD4+ T cells from PBMCs. This sample's subset: CD45RA+ positively selected. Receptor source: a man younger than 35 in good health. Some clones in this sample may be carry-over from other donors' samples.

Points on this clone: This specimen includes other DNA sequences encoding the same CDR3. The chain joins TRBV5-1 to TRBJ2-2; TRBD1 matches 8 bases. The CDR3 covers 14 residues. After removal of 3 bases from V and 4 bases from J, the junction contained 2 bases not matched to a gene. Germline V CDR1 and CDR2: SGHRS, YFSETQ. The CDR3 here is CASSWTGSTGELFF. Written as DNA, the CDR3 is TGCGCCAGCAGCTGGACAGGGAGCACCGGGGAGCTGTTTTTT.

The chain has TRBV29-1 and TRBJ1-1, with D uncertain. Deletions cut 4 bases from V and 0 bases from J, with 3 bases between. This CDR3 comprises 11 residues. The V gene's germline CDR1 is SQVTM and CDR2 ANQGSEA. CDR3 region: CSVAMNTEAFF. In DNA, the CDR3 is TGCAGCGTTGCAATGAACACTGAAGCTTTCTTT.

V is TRBV5-1 and J is TRBJ2-7; D possibly uses TRBD1 or TRBD2 (5 bases each). Looked up from germline, CDR1 is SGHRS and CDR2 is YFSETQ. Trimming stripped 3 bases from V and 6 bases from J, with 19 bases between. The CDR3 runs 15 residues. In DNA, the CDR3 is TGCGCCAGCAGCTCCCAGGGACGCATCTCAATCGAGCAGTACTTC. Translation: CASSSQGRISIEQYF. Based on the CDR3 plus reference TRBV5-1 and TRBJ2-7, the full variable domain is KAGVTQTPRYLIKTRGQQVTLSCSPISGHRSVSWYQQTPGQGLQFLFEYFSETQRNKGNFPGRFSGRQFSNSRSEMNVSTLELGDSALYLCASSSQGRISIEQYFGPGTRLTVT.

The chain has TRBV7-3 and TRBJ1-2, with no clear D. Germline CDR1 is SGHTA and CDR2 is FQGTGA. CDR3 size: 14 residues. V lost 5 bases and J 6 bases, leaving 16 bases between the germline ends. The CDR3 loop is CASSPRAGYDGYTF. DNA of the CDR3: TGTGCCAGCAGCCCAAGGGCAGGTTATGATGGCTACACCTTC.

The V call is TRBV18, the J call TRBJ2-2, with a weak D call TRBD2 (5 bases). The CDR3 has 16 residues. Germline V CDR1 and CDR2: KGHSH, LQKENI. V dropped 0 bases and J dropped 6 bases, with 14 bases sitting between them. The chain's CDR3 is CASSPPSGYGAGELFF. The CDR3 nucleotides are TGTGCCAGCTCACCACCCTCCGGGTACGGGGCCGGGGAGCTGTTTTTT.